Following are 13 T cell receptor beta chains from one sample sequenced in a study of T cell responses to AZD1222 COVID-19 vaccine. Profiling relied on immunoSEQ multiplex PCR, and the TCRdb table lists in-frame clones only, not all of them. The top ten clones hold 1.5% to 2% of a sample with approximately 140,000 clones, about 90% of them seen once. The material was peripheral blood, obtained 28 days after the second AZD1222 dose. These receptors came from an adult who received the AZD1222 COVID-19 vaccine.

This clone was observed a single time. This chain's CDR3 is CASRVRGGDQPQHF. The CDR3 bases are TGTGCCAGCAGGGTCAGGGGGGGCGATCAGCCCCAGCATTTT. This rearrangement joins TRBV6-5 to TRBJ1-5, with 7 nucleotides matching TRBD1. Trimming cost V 6 bases and J 5 bases; bases outside gene matches: 7. CDR3 size: 14 residues. The V gene's germline CDR1 is MNHEY and CDR2 SVGAGI.

V gene TRBV28 combines with J gene TRBJ1-1; tentative D call: TRBD1 (5 bases). The CDR3 has 13 residues. Germline values: CDR1 MDHEN, CDR2 SYDVKM. V lost 9 bases to trimming and J lost 0 bases, with 11 bases between them. Here the CDR3 reads CASGRGVNTEAFF. In nucleotides, the CDR3 is TGTGCCAGTGGCCGGGGGGTGAACACTGAAGCTTTCTTT.

V gene TRBV7-9 combines with J gene TRBJ1-1; D call uncertain. The germline V gene has CDR1 SEHNR and CDR2 FQNEAQ (reference sequence). CDR3 length: 12 residues. Trimming took off 2 bases at V and 7 bases at J, with 8 bases between the two ends. CDR3 nucleotide sequence: TGTGCCAGCAGCTTAAACGGGCTTGAAGCTTTCTTT. Translated, it gives CASSLNGLEAFF.

In DNA form, the CDR3 reads TGTGCCAGCAGTGGGGGGGCCTCCACAGATACGCAGTATTTT. Its protein product is CASSGGASTDTQYF. J is TRBJ2-3 and V is TRBV2, with D perhaps matching TRBD1 or TRBD2 (6 bases each). The CDR3 length is 14 residues. V gave up 4 bases and J gave up 2 bases, with 10 bases separating them. CDR1 SNHLY and CDR2 FYNNEI come from the germline V gene.

The chain is built from TRBV11-2 and TRBJ2-2; maybe TRBD1 (6 bases). There are 15 residues in the CDR3. Germline assignment: CDR1 SGHAT and CDR2 FQNNGV. V was trimmed by 5 bases and J by 4 bases, leaving 14 bases between them. CDR3 nucleotides: TGTGCCAGCAGCAGCCGGGACACCGGCACCGGGGAGCTGTTTTTT. This encodes CASSSRDTGTGELFF.

The rearrangement links TRBV10-3 to TRBJ2-7, with TRBD2 matching over 7 bases. Germline CDR1 ENHRY, CDR2 SYGVKD. After removal of 3 bases from V and 5 bases from J, the junction contained 7 bases not matched to a gene. This CDR3 comprises 14 residues. The DNA for the CDR3 is TGTGCCATCAGTGATTTTAGCGGGTTCAACGAGCAGTACTTC. As protein: CAISDFSGFNEQYF.

The V gene is TRBV29-1, the J gene TRBJ2-5; 11 bases map to TRBD2. The CDR3 is 14 residues long. The trim removed 2 bases at V and 5 bases at J, leaving 4 bases unmatched. Germline lookup yields CDR1 SQVTM and CDR2 ANQGSEA. CDR3 bases: TGCAGCGTTGAACTAGCGGGAGGAGGGGAGACCCAGTACTTC. It yields the protein CSVELAGGGETQYF.

The chain joins TRBV19 to TRBJ1-2, with 9 bases matching TRBD1. Germline V CDR1 and CDR2: LNHDA, SQIVND (reference sequence). With V trimmed by 4 bases and J by 7 bases, 4 bases remained unmatched. The CDR3 has 13 residues. DNA of the CDR3: TGTGCCAGTAGTAACAGGGGGCCTGCTGGCTACACCTTC. Translation: CASSNRGPAGYTF.

The chain combines TRBV5-1 with TRBJ1-2; 12 bases line up with TRBD1. CDR1 and CDR2 from the germline V gene are SGHRS and YFSETQ. V dropped 6 bases and J dropped 7; count of bases not matched to a gene: 10. There are 15 residues in the CDR3. The CDR3 DNA reads as TGCGCCAGCACCGATCCGGGACAGGGGGCGCGTGGCTACACCTTC. Translating gives CASTDPGQGARGYTF.

J is TRBJ1-1 and V is TRBV20-1, with D possibly being TRBD1 (5 bases). Trimming cost V 6 bases and J 5 bases, with 7 bases left between them. This CDR3 has 10 residues. The V gene's germline CDR1 is DFQATT and CDR2 SNEGSKA (reference sequence). Here the CDR3 reads CSAGETEAFF. The CDR3 nucleotides read TGCAGTGCGGGGGAGACTGAAGCTTTCTTT.

The V call is TRBV5-4, the J call TRBJ1-1, with unresolved D. Germline V gives CDR1 SGHNT, CDR2 YYREEE (reference sequence). V was clipped by 0 bases and J by 4 bases, with 16 bases between them. CDR3 length: 16 amino acids. The CDR3, as DNA: TGTGCCAGCAGCTTGGCCAGGAGGGCAAAGGGCACTGAAGCTTTCTTT. Translating gives CASSLARRAKGTEAFF.

This chain links TRBV2 with TRBJ2-5; D not resolved. V lost 3 bases, J lost 5 bases, and 10 bases lay in between. The CDR3 sequence is 13 residues long. CDR1 is SNHLY, CDR2 FYNNEI, per germline. Here the CDR3 reads CASSDGVRETQYF. The CDR3 DNA is TGTGCCAGCAGTGATGGGGTCCGGGAGACCCAGTACTTC. Looking up the rest from reference TRBV2 and TRBJ2-5 gives the full variable domain: EPEVTQTPSHQVTQMGQEVILRCVPISNHLYFYWYRQILGQKVEFLVSFYNNEISEKSEIFDDQFSVERPDGSNFTLKIRSTKLEDSAMYFCASSDGVRETQYFGPGTRLLVL.

V is TRBV18 and J is TRBJ1-5; D is uncertain. This CDR3 contains 13 residues. With 6 bases removed from V and 0 bases from J, the gap between germline ends came to 6 bases. Germline V gives CDR1 KGHSH, CDR2 LQKENI. CDR3 in amino acids: CASSSHSNQPQHF. Here the CDR3 DNA reads TGTGCCAGCTCGTCACATAGCAATCAGCCCCAGCATTTT.